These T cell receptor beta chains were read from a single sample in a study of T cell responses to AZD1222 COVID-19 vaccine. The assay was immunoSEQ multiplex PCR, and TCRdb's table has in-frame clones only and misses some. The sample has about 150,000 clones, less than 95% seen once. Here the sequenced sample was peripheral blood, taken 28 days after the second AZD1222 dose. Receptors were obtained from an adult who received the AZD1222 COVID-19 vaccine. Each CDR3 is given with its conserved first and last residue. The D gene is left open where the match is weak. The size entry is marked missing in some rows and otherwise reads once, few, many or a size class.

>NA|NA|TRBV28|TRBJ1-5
CASTFLNQPQHF
TGTGCCAGCACCTTCCTCAATCAGCCCCAGCATTTT
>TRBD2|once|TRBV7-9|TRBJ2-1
CASSFSGGSGYNEQFF
TGTGCCAGCAGCTTCAGTGGCGGGAGCGGGTACAATGAGCAGTTCTTC
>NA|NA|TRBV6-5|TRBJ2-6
CASSPYWGLTF
TGTGCCAGCAGTCCGTATTGGGGCCTGACTTTC
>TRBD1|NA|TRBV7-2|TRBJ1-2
CASQGGTGGGYTF
TGTGCCAGCCAGGGCGGGACAGGGGGCGGCTACACCTTC
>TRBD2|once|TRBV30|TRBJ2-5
CAWKLAGGETQYF
TGTGCCTGGAAACTAGCGGGGGGAGAGACCCAGTACTTC
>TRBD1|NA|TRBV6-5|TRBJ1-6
CASRDRGRSLHF
TGTGCCAGCAGAGACAGGGGGCGGTCCCTCCACTTT
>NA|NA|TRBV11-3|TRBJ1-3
CASSLGHPGNTIYF
TGTGCCAGCAGCTTGGGACATCCTGGAAACACCATATATTTT
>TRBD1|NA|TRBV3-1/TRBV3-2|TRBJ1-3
CASSRDRVSGNTIYF
TGTGCCAGCAGCCGAGACAGGGTGTCTGGAAACACCATATATTTT
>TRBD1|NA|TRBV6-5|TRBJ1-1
CASSYSTGVNTEAFF
TGTGCCAGCAGTTACTCGACAGGGGTGAACACTGAAGCTTTCTTT
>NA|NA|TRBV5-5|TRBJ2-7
CASSYLDGPYEQYF
TGTGCCAGCAGCTACCTAGACGGCCCCTACGAGCAGTACTTC
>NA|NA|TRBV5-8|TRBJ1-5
CASSSTGGVGANQPQHF
TGTGCCAGCAGCTCTACGGGAGGTGTGGGAGCCAATCAGCCCCAGCATTTT
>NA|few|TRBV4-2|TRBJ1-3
CASSLTRSPGNTIYF
TGTGCCAGCAGCCTAACAAGGAGCCCTGGAAACACCATATATTTT